This entry lists 5 T cell receptor beta chains sequenced from one sample in a study of blood T cell repertoires in COVID-19. The method was immunoSEQ multiplex PCR; TCRdb's version includes in-frame clones alone and lacks a portion of them. Of some 150,000 clones in the sample, 83% were seen once. Sequenced: PBMCs or T cells enriched from blood (not recorded which). The receptor source for this set is a woman aged 45 to 65 who had recovered from COVID-19.

As DNA, the CDR3 is TGTGCCTGGAGGGGTCAGACAGGCAGCAATCAGCCCCAGCATTTT. This sequence encodes CAWRGQTGSNQPQHF. The chain joins TRBV30 to TRBJ1-5, with a possible D match to TRBD1 (6 bases). CDR3 length: 15 amino acids. Germline CDR1 reads GTSNPN; CDR2 reads SVGIG (reference sequence). The V and J ends lost 3 bases and 1 base respectively, with 13 bases between them.

The chain carries TRBV27 and TRBJ1-6; the D is unclear. Trimming stripped 5 bases from V and 9 bases from J, with 11 bases between. Germline-derived CDR1 and CDR2 are MNHEY and SMNVEV (reference sequence). The CDR3 contains 13 residues. The CDR3 bases are TGTGCCAGCAGTCTCCGCGCAGGTTCACCCCTCCACTTT. Its translation is CASSLRAGSPLHF.

This chain uses TRBV27 with TRBJ1-2; 9 positions match TRBD1. V was clipped by 5 bases and J by 8 bases; unmatched bases: 3. In germline, CDR1 is MNHEY, CDR2 SMNVEV (reference sequence). This CDR3 region has 12 residues. The CDR3: CASSTGGRGYTF. CDR3 DNA: TGTGCCAGCAGTACAGGGGGCAGGGGCTACACCTTC.

The V call is TRBV12-3 or TRBV12-4, the J call TRBJ1-2; 7 bases fit TRBD1. After removal of 7 bases from V and 8 bases from J, the junction contained 7 bases not matched to a gene. The CDR3 loop spans 12 amino acids. The CDR3 DNA reads TGTGCCAGCACCAGACAGGGTTTAGGCTACACCTTC. This encodes CASTRQGLGYTF.

The genes are TRBV6-5 and TRBJ1-3; 8 nucleotides line up with TRBD1. This CDR3 has 13 amino acids. The germline CDR1 and CDR2 sequences are MNHEY and SVGAGI. The J segment lost 4 bases and the V segment lost 6 bases, leaving 2 bases of the junction unmatched. CDR3 in DNA: TGTGCCAGCAGAGGGACAGGCGGAAACACCATATATTTT. It codes for CASRGTGGNTIYF.